One and the same sample provided the 25 T cell receptor beta chains below, sequenced in a study of T cell responses to AZD1222 COVID-19 vaccine. The repertoire was sequenced with immunoSEQ multiplex PCR; TCRdb's copy has only in-frame clones and lacks some. Of 120,000 or so clones in the sample, 84% were seen once. The sequenced sample was peripheral blood, obtained 28 days after the second AZD1222 dose. These receptors originate from an adult who received the AZD1222 COVID-19 vaccine.

There are a few counts of this clone. The chain carries TRBV7-9 and TRBJ1-2, with 8 bases aligning to TRBD1. V lost 1 base and J lost 4; bases outside the gene matches: 2. The germline gives CDR1 SEHNR, CDR2 FQNEAQ (reference sequence). The CDR3 sequence is 14 residues long. The DNA of the CDR3 is TGTGCCAGCAGCTTAGGTGGACAGGGCTATGGCTACACCTTC. Protein sequence: CASSLGGQGYGYTF. The full variable domain, rest sourced from reference TRBV7-9 and TRBJ1-2, is DTGVSQNPRHKITKRGQNVTFRCDPISEHNRLYWYRQTLGQGPEFLTYFQNEAQLEKSRLLSDRFSAERPKGSFSTLEIQRTEQGDSAMYLCASSLGGQGYGYTFGSGTRLTVV.

J is TRBJ2-2 and V is TRBV10-2, with D unresolved. Trimming removed 8 bases from V and 4 bases from J, with 5 bases in between. This CDR3 has 11 amino acids. CDR1 is WSHSY and CDR2 is SAAADI in the germline V gene. This CDR3 is CASRVTGELFF. Written as DNA, the CDR3 is TGCGCCAGCCGGGTCACCGGGGAGCTGTTTTTT.

This clone came up a few times. The chain employs TRBV5-1 and TRBJ2-3, with 9 bases fitting TRBD2. The germline V gene encodes CDR1 SGHRS and CDR2 YFSETQ. V lost 3 bases, J lost 6 bases, and 14 bases stayed unmatched. CDR3 size: 17 residues. DNA of the CDR3: TGCGCCAGCAGCTCTGGGACTAGCATTTCCCGAGGGGATACGCAGTATTTT. It encodes CASSSGTSISRGDTQYF.

The genes are TRBV7-2 and TRBJ2-5; 10 bases map to TRBD2. The CDR3 runs to 18 residues. Unmatched junction bases numbered 13, after V lost 5 bases and J lost 1 base. The germline gives CDR1 SGHTA, CDR2 FQGNSA. CDR3 sequence reads: CASSLWLAGAGSQETQYF. The DNA of the CDR3 is TGTGCCAGCAGCCTCTGGCTAGCGGGGGCCGGGTCCCAAGAGACCCAGTACTTC.

CDR3 sequence: CASSTGTGVSYEQYF. The DNA of the CDR3 is TGTGCCAGCAGCACCGGGACAGGGGTATCCTACGAGCAGTACTTC. The V gene is TRBV6-2 or TRBV6-3, the J gene TRBJ2-7; 10 bases agree with TRBD1. The germline CDR1 and CDR2 sequences are MNHEY and SVGEGT. V gave up 6 bases and J gave up 1 base; unmatched junction bases: 6. The CDR3 has 15 amino acids.

The sample holds one count of this clone. The chain combines TRBV11-2 with TRBJ2-7, with unresolved D. Trimming left V 1 base short and J 10 bases short, with 2 bases between. Germline V CDR1 and CDR2: SGHAT, FQNNGV. The CDR3 is made up of 9 amino acids. The CDR3 nucleotides are TGTGCCAGCAGCTTAGTACAGTACTTC. Translated: CASSLVQYF.

The V call is TRBV5-1, the J call TRBJ2-7, with 8 bases fitting TRBD1. CDR3 length: 15 amino acids. Germline V gene data show CDR1 as SGHRS and CDR2 as YFSETQ. V shed 7 bases and J 7 bases; nucleotides not matched to a gene: 16. The CDR3, as DNA: TGCGCCAGCCAGGCCCTGGGACAGGCGGCGGAAGAGCAGTACTTC. It specifies CASQALGQAAEEQYF.

The gene calls are TRBV29-1 and TRBJ2-3; D unresolved. The CDR3 is 12 residues long. The V gene lost 6 bases and the J gene lost 6 bases, with 13 bases spanning the gap. Germline V CDR1 and CDR2: SQVTM, ANQGSEA. CDR3 protein: CSVETGADTQYF. The CDR3 nucleotides are TGCAGCGTCGAGACTGGAGCGGATACGCAGTATTTT.

The chain joins TRBV6-5 to TRBJ1-2; D is perhaps TRBD1 (6 bases). The CDR3 has 16 residues. Trimming removed 0 bases at V and 2 bases at J, with 13 bases between. The germline CDR1 and CDR2 sequences are MNHEY and SVGAGI. The CDR3 here is CASSYSAAGQNYGYTF. For the CDR3, the DNA is TGTGCCAGCAGTTACTCGGCGGCCGGACAGAACTATGGCTACACCTTC.

The rearrangement joins TRBV5-1 to TRBJ1-3; D unresolved. The germline gives CDR1 SGHRS, CDR2 YFSETQ. V shed 0 bases and J shed 2 bases, with 12 bases lying between them. This CDR3 is 16 amino acids long. CDR3 sequence reads: CASSLERGQTGNTIYF. The CDR3, as DNA: TGCGCCAGCAGCTTGGAGAGAGGGCAGACTGGAAACACCATATATTTT.

This chain joins TRBV18 and TRBJ1-5; D is unclear. CDR1 and CDR2 from the germline V gene are KGHSH and LQKENI. The CDR3 sequence is 16 residues long. Trimming stripped 3 bases from V and 1 base from J, with 13 bases between. The CDR3 loop is CASSPGSSTSNQPQHF. CDR3 bases: TGTGCCAGCTCACCTGGTAGTAGCACGAGCAATCAGCCCCAGCATTTT.

This clone was observed once. The chain employs TRBV7-9 and TRBJ1-6; TRBD1 matches 10 bases. V lost 5 bases to trimming and J lost 5 bases; unmatched junction nucleotides: 9. The CDR3 is 17 amino acids. Germline lookup yields CDR1 SEHNR and CDR2 FQNEAQ (reference sequence). CDR3 sequence (DNA): TGTGCCAGCAGCCCCCAAAAGACAGGGGGCAATAATTCACCCCTCCACTTT. It is translated as CASSPQKTGGNNSPLHF.

The V call is TRBV28, the J call TRBJ1-6; no clear D gene. V was shortened by 2 bases and J by 9 bases, with 5 bases between the two germline ends. Germline V gene lookup returns CDR1 MDHEN and CDR2 SYDVKM. This CDR3 region has 12 residues. CDR3 bases: TGTGCCAGCAGTTTAGACGGTTCACCCCTCCACTTT. This encodes CASSLDGSPLHF.

This clone occurred once. The chain links TRBV5-1 to TRBJ1-1; D is unresolved. The V gene's germline CDR1 is SGHRS and CDR2 YFSETQ. CDR3 length: 14 amino acids. Trimming removed 1 base from V and 1 base from J, with 8 bases in between. CDR3 sequence reads: CASSLLVENTEAFF. The CDR3 DNA reads as TGCGCCAGCAGCTTGTTGGTAGAGAACACTGAAGCTTTCTTT. Based on the CDR3 plus reference TRBV5-1 and TRBJ1-1, the full variable domain is KAGVTQTPRYLIKTRGQQVTLSCSPISGHRSVSWYQQTPGQGLQFLFEYFSETQRNKGNFPGRFSGRQFSNSRSEMNVSTLELGDSALYLCASSLLVENTEAFFGQGTRLTVV.

This chain uses TRBV6-2 or TRBV6-3 with TRBJ2-2, with D unresolved. The germline V and J ends were trimmed by 4 bases and 8 bases, with 5 bases remaining between them. Germline loops: CDR1 MNHEY, CDR2 SVGEGT. This CDR3 contains 11 residues. CDR3 sequence reads: CASSWGGELFF. The CDR3 coding sequence is TGTGCCAGCAGTTGGGGTGGGGAGCTGTTTTTT.

This sequence joins TRBV24-1 and TRBJ2-3; 10 positions match TRBD2. J was trimmed by 6 bases and V by 7 bases; bases with no gene match: 3. Germline V gene lookup returns CDR1 KGHDR and CDR2 SFDVKD. This CDR3 spans 13 amino acids. CDR3 loop: CATSLAGVDTQYF. DNA of the CDR3: TGTGCCACCAGCCTAGCGGGGGTGGATACGCAGTATTTT.

The chain has TRBV5-1 and TRBJ1-1, with 8 positions matching TRBD1. With 4 bases clipped from V and 4 bases from J, the junction kept 9 bases outside the gene matches. The CDR3 has 15 residues. Germline V gene lookup returns CDR1 SGHRS and CDR2 YFSETQ. The CDR3 nucleotides read TGCGCCAGCAGCGGAACGCACAGGGGGGTCACTGAAGCTTTCTTT. This sequence encodes CASSGTHRGVTEAFF.

The table lists this clone with a few counts. The chain joins TRBV7-9 to TRBJ1-1; D remains ambiguous. Germline-derived CDR1 and CDR2 are SEHNR and FQNEAQ (reference sequence). CDR3 size: 12 residues. V lost 3 bases to trimming and J lost 1 base, with 3 bases between them. The CDR3 here is CASSFRNTEAFF. The CDR3 DNA is TGTGCCAGCAGCTTCCGGAACACTGAAGCTTTCTTT.

CDR3 nucleotides: TGTGCCAGCAGCTTATTTTTGAACACTGAAGCTTTCTTT. It is translated as CASSLFLNTEAFF. This chain links TRBV7-2 with TRBJ1-1; D not certain. Germline loops: CDR1 SGHTA, CDR2 FQGNSA. The CDR3 is 13 residues long. V lost 2 bases and J lost 0, with 4 bases in between.

This chain connects TRBV11-2 to TRBJ2-2; D is uncertain. This CDR3 comprises 13 residues. The V end lost 2 bases, the J end lost 5 bases, and 6 bases lay between the germline ends. Germline V lookup: CDR1 SGHAT, CDR2 FQNNGV. CDR3 nucleotide sequence: TGTGCCAGCAGCTTAAAATTGACCGGGGAGCTGTTTTTT. Protein: CASSLKLTGELFF.

The genes are TRBV2 and TRBJ2-1; 11 positions match TRBD2. The CDR3 runs to 15 residues. Per germline, CDR1 SNHLY and CDR2 FYNNEI. V lost 3 bases to trimming and J lost 4 bases; unmatched junction nucleotides: 2. The CDR3 region is CASSETSGVYNEQFF. In DNA form, the CDR3 reads TGTGCCAGCAGTGAGACTAGCGGGGTTTACAATGAGCAGTTCTTC.

The gene calls are TRBV7-2 and TRBJ1-2; the match to TRBD1 covers 8 bases. The V gene end was trimmed by 4 bases and the J gene end by 4 bases; junction bases not matched to a gene: 8. This CDR3 has 15 residues. CDR1 is SGHTA and CDR2 is FQGNSA in the germline V gene. As DNA, the CDR3 is TGTGCCAGCAGCTCCACAGGGGGACGGAGCTATGGCTACACCTTC. As protein: CASSSTGGRSYGYTF.

The chain employs TRBV7-2 and TRBJ2-7, with 7 nucleotides matching TRBD2. V dropped 4 bases and J dropped 6; count of bases not matched to a gene: 12. CDR1 is SGHTA and CDR2 is FQGNSA in the germline V gene. The CDR3 is 15 amino acids. CDR3 in DNA: TGTGCCAGCAGCTCCCAGGGAGGGGAGGTAGGCGAGCAGTACTTC. Protein: CASSSQGGEVGEQYF. Supplemented by reference TRBV7-2 and TRBJ2-7, the full variable domain reads GAGVSQSPSNKVTEKGKDVELRCDPISGHTALYWYRQSLGQGLEFLIYFQGNSAPDKSGLPSDRFSAERTGGSVSTLTIQRTQQEDSAVYLCASSSQGGEVGEQYFGPGTRLTVT.

V usage is TRBV6-2 or TRBV6-3 and J usage is TRBJ1-1; D is possibly TRBD1 (5 bases). Trimming stripped 4 bases from V and 5 bases from J, with 11 bases between. This CDR3 has 13 amino acids. Germline CDR1 MNHEY, CDR2 SVGEGT. The CDR3, as DNA: TGTGCCAGCAGTTTTGCAGGGAGAACTGAAGCTTTCTTT. This gives the protein CASSFAGRTEAFF.

The chain has TRBV7-9 and TRBJ1-6; D is undetermined. CDR3 size: 13 residues. Germline V CDR1 and CDR2: SEHNR, FQNEAQ (reference sequence). CDR3 amino acids: CAGKVGWNSPLHF. The CDR3 nucleotides read TGTGCAGGGAAGGTGGGGTGGAATTCACCCCTCCACTTT.